This T cell receptor (beta chain) was obtained from a study of post-analysis software for immune sequencing data. Across the whole study: The disease courses covered relapsing-remitting, secondary progressive and progressive-relapsing multiple sclerosis. Overall study findings and caveats: Included in a set of five TRBV segments more frequent in patients than controls were TRBV5-6, TRBV5-1 and TRBV20-1. Samples from one preparation batch, clustered by F measure, grouped strongly together.

V lost 3 bases and J lost 5; bases outside the gene matches: 7. Germline assignment: CDR1 DFQATT and CDR2 SNEGSKA (reference sequence). The CDR3 extends over 15 amino acids. Comments on this clonotype: Antigen: not known.

The TCR beta cDNA libraries contained unique molecular identifiers. Researchers reported approximately 480,000 cDNA molecules coming from around 1 to 10 million T cells. TCRdb passed the PCR reads through MiXCR, listing each CDR3 protein once. The table shows some 450,000 distinct CDR3 sequences, with over 35% occurring only once. This rearrangement joins TRBV20-1 to TRBJ2-2; 9 bases agree with TRBD2. This receptor was taken from a girl between 10 and 17 years old with multiple sclerosis. Sequenced sample: blood. In DNA form, the CDR3 reads TGCAGTGCTAGGTCCGGGACTAGCAGGACCGGGGAGCTGTTTTTT. This gives the protein CSARSGTSRTGELFF.